This TCR beta chain was observed in a study of blood T cell repertoires in COVID-19. Study overall: Some COVID-19 samples were acute and others convalescent; all came from the United States, Italy and Spain. PBMCs, B-cell-depleted T cells, or T cells provided the cDNA or gDNA that made up the material.

In the study's own analysis: The authors estimated nucleated cell counts from reference gene primer amplification. Repertoires were generated with immunoSEQ multiplex PCR, while TCRdb's copy carries only in-frame clones and drops some. That table is the source of V, J and clone size, and D and trimming were worked out from the DNA. This sample has under 200,000 clones; under 85% occur once, and the top ten carry roughly 1.3%. The CDR3 totals 18 residues. With 0 bases removed from V and 4 bases from J, the gap between germline ends came to 22 bases. CDR1 is SGHDT and CDR2 is YYEEEE in the germline V gene.

This chain links TRBV5-6 with TRBJ1-2; TRBD1 is a possible D gene (6 bases). The source material was peripheral blood. The clonotype was recovered from a man in his 60s who had recovered from COVID-19. The CDR3 here is CASSLDEGRGRSFYGYTF. The DNA for the CDR3 is TGTGCCAGCAGCTTGGATGAGGGCAGGGGCCGATCTTTCTATGGCTACACCTTC.